A selection of T cell receptor beta chains follows, all from one sample in a study of blood T cell repertoires in COVID-19. Sequencing was performed with immunoSEQ multiplex PCR; in TCRdb, only in-frame clones are kept and a portion is missing. The sample shows 100,000 to 150,000 clones, about 80% of them seen only once. The sequencing input was peripheral blood. Every receptor here comes from a man aged 60 to 75 with acute or convalescent COVID-19. The CDR3 runs from the conserved cysteine through the conserved F or W. Fields, in order: D gene, J gene, clone size, V gene, CDR3 protein, CDR3 DNA. A D gene is named only where the DNA matches it firmly. The size field is filled for only some rows; it gives once, few, many or a size class.

- | TRBJ1-2 | few | TRBV2 | CASSEAAEGGYTF | TGTGCCAGCAGTGAAGCTGCGGAGGGGGGCTACACCTTC
- | TRBJ1-5 | - | TRBV2 | CASQGSNQPQHF | TGTGCCAGCCAGGGAAGCAATCAGCCCCAGCATTTT
- | TRBJ2-7 | - | TRBV28 | CASSGQPGSYEQYF | TGTGCCAGCAGTGGACAGCCAGGTTCCTACGAGCAGTACTTC
TRBD1 | TRBJ2-1 | - | TRBV5-1 | CASSLVSGQTYNEQFF | TGCGCCAGCAGCTTGGTCTCGGGACAGACATACAATGAGCAGTTCTTC
- | TRBJ1-5 | - | TRBV10-3 | CAIRATGNQPQHF | TGTGCCATCAGGGCCACAGGCAATCAGCCCCAGCATTTT
TRBD1 | TRBJ1-5 | - | TRBV2 | CASRDRLGNQPQHF | TGTGCCAGCAGGGACAGGTTGGGAAATCAGCCCCAGCATTTT
- | TRBJ1-1 | - | TRBV9 | CASSFRGGNTEAFF | TGTGCCAGCAGCTTTAGGGGTGGGAACACTGAAGCTTTCTTT
- | TRBJ2-7 | few | TRBV27 | CASSFQGFDEQYF | TGTGCCAGCAGTTTTCAGGGATTCGACGAGCAGTACTTC
- | TRBJ2-7 | - | TRBV23-1 | CASSPEAQYSYEQYF | TGCGCCAGCAGTCCCGAAGCTCAATACTCCTACGAGCAGTACTTC
TRBD1 | TRBJ1-5 | - | TRBV6-5 | CASSYRRGQPQHF | TGTGCCAGCAGTTACCGCAGGGGGCAGCCCCAGCATTTT
TRBD2 | TRBJ2-1 | - | TRBV3-1/TRBV3-2 | CASSLAGGPSNEQFF | TGTGCCAGCAGCCTAGCGGGAGGACCCTCTAATGAGCAGTTCTTC
TRBD1 | TRBJ2-7 | - | TRBV28 | CASRRTGGAYEQYF | TGTGCCAGCAGACGTACAGGGGGCGCGTACGAGCAGTACTTC
TRBD1 | TRBJ1-5 | few | TRBV2 | CASSDRAQPQHF | TGTGCCAGCAGCGACAGGGCTCAGCCCCAGCATTTT
TRBD1 | TRBJ1-2 | - | TRBV25-1 | CASARQGANIGGYTF | TGTGCCAGCGCCAGACAGGGGGCCAATATAGGGGGCTACACCTTC
- | TRBJ2-1 | - | TRBV2 | CASSSGINAPNEQFF | TGTGCCAGCAGTTCCGGGATAAATGCCCCCAATGAGCAGTTCTTC
- | TRBJ2-7 | - | TRBV2 | CASRENRDRTYEQYF | TGTGCCAGCAGGGAAAACAGGGACCGAACCTACGAGCAGTACTTC
- | TRBJ1-1 | once | TRBV6-6 | CASSYREGLAEAFF | TGTGCCAGCAGTTACAGGGAGGGGTTGGCTGAAGCTTTCTTT
- | TRBJ2-5 | - | TRBV5-4 | CASSSRDTRPSETQYF | TGTGCCAGCAGCTCCCGGGACACCCGGCCCTCAGAGACCCAGTACTTC
TRBD1 | TRBJ2-7 | - | TRBV20-1 | CSAGAGQGSYEQYF | TGCAGTGCTGGTGCGGGACAGGGGTCCTACGAGCAGTACTTC
TRBD2 | TRBJ2-3 | - | TRBV19 | CASRVAGEESTDTQYF | TGTGCCAGTAGGGTAGCGGGAGAGGAGAGCACAGATACGCAGTATTTT
TRBD1 | TRBJ2-4 | - | TRBV6-5 | CASTYGQGVDIQYF | TGTGCCAGCACATACGGACAGGGGGTTGACATTCAGTACTTC
TRBD1 | TRBJ2-3 | - | TRBV18 | CASLGTATDTQYF | TGTGCCAGCTTAGGGACAGCCACAGATACGCAGTATTTT
TRBD2 | TRBJ2-7 | once | TRBV5-1 | CASSFTPAGSTYEQYF | TGCGCCAGCAGCTTTACCCCAGCGGGATCTACCTACGAGCAGTACTTC
- | TRBJ2-7 | - | TRBV11-3 | CASSLDRGRGPSDEQYF | TGTGCCAGCAGCTTAGATCGGGGCAGGGGCCCTTCGGACGAGCAGTACTTC
TRBD2 | TRBJ2-1 | - | TRBV28 | CASSTGLAGSSYNEQFF | TGTGCCAGCAGCACCGGACTAGCGGGAAGCTCCTACAATGAGCAGTTCTTC
TRBD1 | TRBJ2-7 | - | TRBV5-6 | CASSPGQGFYEQYF | TGTGCCAGCAGCCCGGGACAGGGATTCTACGAGCAGTACTTC
- | TRBJ1-1 | - | TRBV30 | CAWTRENTEAFF | TGTGCCTGGACCCGGGAGAACACTGAAGCTTTCTTT
TRBD1 | TRBJ1-2 | - | TRBV28 | CASYRDRGRFGGYTF | TGTGCCAGTTACCGGGACAGGGGGCGATTCGGCGGCTACACCTTC
- | TRBJ2-2 | many | TRBV7-9 | CASSSQAGGELFF | TGTGCCAGCAGCTCCCAGGCGGGCGGGGAGCTGTTTTTT
- | TRBJ1-4 | few | TRBV7-9 | CASSLRQGLATNEKLFF | TGTGCCAGCAGCTTACGGCAGGGGCTTGCAACTAATGAAAAACTGTTTTTT
TRBD2 | TRBJ2-3 | once | TRBV2 | CASSEARVGGGSTDTQYF | TGTGCCAGCAGTGAAGCACGGGTGGGCGGGGGATCCACAGATACGCAGTATTTT
TRBD1 | TRBJ2-5 | - | TRBV4-1 | CASSQAADRGKTQYF | TGCGCCAGCAGCCAAGCGGCGGACAGGGGTAAGACCCAGTACTTC
TRBD2 | TRBJ2-3 | once | TRBV28 | CASRKGGASGVTDTQYF | TGTGCCAGCAGAAAAGGAGGGGCTAGCGGGGTCACAGATACGCAGTATTTT